This T cell receptor beta chain is drawn from a study of T cells after yellow fever vaccination. Study context: In the case of low-cell-number fractions, SMART-Seq v4 Ultra Low Input was used for preparation.

CDR1 is SEHNR, CDR2 FQNEAQ, per germline (reference sequence). Trimming took 3 bases from V and 4 from J; bases not matched to a gene: 4. The CDR3 is 14 amino acids. They built TCR cDNA with 5'RACE template switching, a step that put in a universal primer site and UMIs. TCRdb called the 5' RACE reads again in MiXCR, with one record for every CDR3 protein. Of roughly 63,000 distinct CDR3 sequences listed, about 7% are singletons. Whole-study findings and limits: Most primary-vaccination clones reappeared after the booster (about 97% CD4, about 88% CD8).

This clonotype was counted at least ten times. Its antigen is currently unknown. The TCR sequence derives from a man aged 25 to 40 who received the YFV17D yellow fever vaccine. This chain joins TRBV7-9 and TRBJ2-7; TRBD2 agrees at 9 bases. Source: CD8+ T cells sorted from PBMCs, taken 15 days after the yellow fever booster vaccination. The CDR3 here is CASSLSGGRYEQYF. The CDR3 DNA sequence: TGTGCCAGCAGCTTGAGCGGGGGGCGGTACGAGCAGTACTTC.